These 21 T cell receptor beta chains share one sample of origin, sequenced in a study of blood T cell repertoires in COVID-19 (dated by TCRdb to 2018 to 2021). The library relied on the immunoSEQ multiplex PCR assay. What TCRdb holds here is the immuneACCESS table cut down to in-frame rearrangements. Part of the clones is not present; checked against another copy, under half of the missing clones reflect an unresolved V gene, and the others are unexplained. Recorded for this sample are roughly 250,000 clones; around 85% of them occurred a single time. 12% of the sample is in the top ten clones. The sequencing sample was made of peripheral blood. Source of these receptors: a woman in her 30s with COVID-19, enrolled during active disease.

This chain connects TRBV7-9 to TRBJ1-2, with no clear D. In germline, CDR1 is SEHNR, CDR2 FQNEAQ (reference sequence). The CDR3 runs to 13 residues. The V end was cut by 1 base, the J end by 12 bases, with 15 bases between. CDR3 in DNA: TGTGCCAGCAGCTTAGAGGGAGGCGCCGAAGACACCTTC. Encoded protein: CASSLEGGAEDTF.

The chain uses TRBV28 and TRBJ1-5, with TRBD1 matching over 7 bases. The CDR3 extends over 16 amino acids. Germline V gene lookup returns CDR1 MDHEN and CDR2 SYDVKM. With 6 bases clipped from V and 6 bases from J, the junction kept 14 bases outside the gene matches. The CDR3 spells CASSSLDREVSQPQHF. CDR3 nucleotides: TGTGCCAGCAGCAGCCTCGACAGGGAAGTGTCTCAGCCCCAGCATTTT.

The V call is TRBV18, the J call TRBJ2-3; the D gene is possibly TRBD2 (7 bases). The CDR3 extends over 15 amino acids. CDR1 is KGHSH and CDR2 is LQKENI in the germline V gene. V was pared by 0 bases and J by 5 bases, with 12 bases between. Here the CDR3 reads CASSPPGGGRDTQYF. DNA of the CDR3: TGTGCCAGCTCACCACCGGGGGGGGGCAGAGATACGCAGTATTTT.

V is TRBV7-6 and J is TRBJ1-1; 9 bases are shared with TRBD1. From germline, CDR1 is SGHVS and CDR2 FNYEAQ. With 0 bases clipped from V and 1 base from J, the junction kept 3 bases outside the gene matches. This CDR3 has 16 amino acids. The CDR3 loop reads CASSLALQGANTEAFF. The CDR3 region has the DNA TGTGCCAGCAGCTTAGCTTTACAGGGGGCGAACACTGAAGCTTTCTTT.

This chain links TRBV18 with TRBJ1-2, with 7 bases identical to TRBD1. This CDR3 is 14 amino acids long. V shed 3 bases, J shed 7 bases, and the junction held 8 bases outside the gene matches. In germline, CDR1 is KGHSH, CDR2 LQKENI. Here the CDR3 DNA reads TGTGCCAGCTCACCCGTCCGACAGGGTTCTGGCTACACCTTC. Translating it yields CASSPVRQGSGYTF.

The gene calls are TRBV24-1 and TRBJ2-1, with TRBD2 identical over 10 bases. The junction had 4 bases not matched to a gene; V was cut back by 3 bases and J by 3 bases. Germline V gene lookup returns CDR1 KGHDR and CDR2 SFDVKD. The CDR3 is 16 amino acids. The DNA for the CDR3 is TGTGCCACCAGTGATACCCTAGCGGGGGTCTACAATGAGCAGTTCTTC. Amino acid sequence: CATSDTLAGVYNEQFF.

V gene TRBV6-5 combines with J gene TRBJ2-7; D ambiguous. The CDR3 length is 14 residues. CDR1 is MNHEY, CDR2 SVGAGI, per germline. The V and J ends lost 8 bases and 0 bases respectively, with 14 bases between them. CDR3 DNA sequence: TGTGCCAGCCGTCGCCGGCTAGACTCCTACGAGCAGTACTTC. It encodes CASRRRLDSYEQYF.

V usage is TRBV27 and J usage is TRBJ2-5; 8 bases fit TRBD2. This CDR3 is built from 16 residues. The germline gives CDR1 MNHEY, CDR2 SMNVEV (reference sequence). Losses at the gene ends were 4 bases for V and 1 base for J; bases not matched to a gene: 8. The CDR3 sequence: CASSWAGTRGQETQYF. The DNA of the CDR3 is TGTGCCAGCAGTTGGGCCGGGACTAGAGGCCAAGAGACCCAGTACTTC.

This chain joins TRBV6-6 and TRBJ1-3; TRBD1 agrees at 7 bases. Germline CDR1 MNHNY, CDR2 SVGAGI (reference sequence). After removal of 8 bases from V and 2 bases from J, the junction contained 6 bases not matched to a gene. The CDR3 spans 14 residues. The CDR3: CASHTQGAGNTIYF. In DNA form, the CDR3 reads TGTGCCAGCCACACTCAGGGGGCTGGAAACACCATATATTTT.

V and J are TRBV5-3 and TRBJ1-2; D perhaps matches TRBD1 (5 bases). TRBV5-3 is recorded as an ORF, its role being uncertain. Trimming took off 4 bases at V and 6 bases at J, with 7 bases between the two ends. The CDR3 sequence is 11 residues long. The CDR3 nucleotides are TGTGCCAGAAGCGCAGGGAATGGCTACACCTTC. Amino acid sequence: CARSAGNGYTF.

The J gene is TRBJ1-2, the V gene TRBV4-1, with D tentatively TRBD1 (6 bases). Germline CDR1 reads MGHRA; CDR2 reads YSYEKL. V lost 1 base to trimming and J lost 2 bases, with 23 bases between them. CDR3 length equals 19 residues. The CDR3 DNA reads as TGCGCCAGCAGCCAAGCCCCCGCTCTACAGGGCACACCGAACTATGGCTACACCTTC. The encoded protein is CASSQAPALQGTPNYGYTF.

V usage is TRBV4-1 and J usage is TRBJ1-1, with D possibly being TRBD1 (6 bases). Germline assignment: CDR1 MGHRA and CDR2 YSYEKL. The CDR3 covers 12 residues. Trimming removed 3 bases from V and 7 bases from J, with 9 bases in between. CDR3 amino acids: CASSQLDSEAFF. The CDR3 nucleotides read TGCGCCAGCAGCCAGCTGGACAGTGAAGCTTTCTTT.

This sequence joins TRBV4-1 and TRBJ2-5, with 9 bases aligning to TRBD1. V lost 0 bases to trimming and J lost 6 bases; unmatched junction nucleotides: 5. The CDR3 sequence is 15 residues long. CDR1 is MGHRA and CDR2 is YSYEKL in the germline V gene. CDR3 in DNA: TGCGCCAGCAGCCAAGACGGGACAGGGTTACAGACCCAGTACTTC. Its protein is CASSQDGTGLQTQYF.

This chain joins TRBV14 and TRBJ2-3; the match to TRBD2 covers 8 bases. This CDR3 is 17 amino acids long. V shed 3 bases, J shed 4 bases, and the junction held 12 bases outside the gene matches. In germline, CDR1 is SGHDN, CDR2 FVKESK. CDR3 region: CASSQGTRGGRADTQYF. CDR3 sequence (DNA): TGTGCCAGCAGCCAGGGCACCCGGGGGGGCCGGGCAGATACGCAGTATTTT.

V is TRBV27 and J is TRBJ2-1; 14 bases align to TRBD2. This CDR3 is built from 16 residues. Germline assignment: CDR1 MNHEY and CDR2 SMNVEV (reference sequence). The ends lost 5 bases at V and 9 bases at J; junction bases unmatched: 9. The CDR3 here is CASSPTGLAGGGEQFF. CDR3 DNA: TGTGCCAGCAGTCCAACCGGACTAGCGGGGGGAGGTGAGCAGTTCTTC.

The chain carries TRBV7-2 and TRBJ2-1; no clear D. The CDR3 totals 12 residues. Germline V gene sequence: CDR1 SGHTA, CDR2 FQGNSA. V lost 7 bases, J lost 1 base, and 5 bases lay in between. The CDR3 DNA follows: TGTGCCAGCAAAACTTCCTACAATGAGCAGTTCTTC. As protein: CASKTSYNEQFF.

In its sample, this clone was seen once. The chain recombines TRBV28 with TRBJ2-3; D might be TRBD2 (5 bases). The CDR3 consists of 15 residues. Per germline, CDR1 MDHEN and CDR2 SYDVKM. V lost 7 bases and J 2 bases, leaving 16 bases between the germline ends. CDR3 region: CASKLRGRATDTQYF. The CDR3 DNA reads as TGTGCCAGCAAGCTCCGGGGTCGGGCCACAGATACGCAGTATTTT.

This clone has a single count. This chain joins TRBV27 and TRBJ2-1; maybe TRBD1 (6 bases). Germline loops: CDR1 MNHEY, CDR2 SMNVEV (reference sequence). Trimming shortened V by 8 bases and J by 4 bases, and 15 bases separated the two germline ends. The CDR3 covers 14 residues. CDR3 nucleotide sequence: TGTGCCAGCGCACCGGACAGCCCATACAATGAGCAGTTCTTC. It encodes CASAPDSPYNEQFF.

J is TRBJ1-6 and V is TRBV23-1, with a weak D call TRBD1 (5 bases). TRBV23-1 carries the ORF label, with uncertain function. CDR3 size: 13 residues. V lost 5 bases, J lost 10 bases, and 12 bases lay in between. The CDR3 nucleotides are TGCGCCAGCAGTAACAGGACAAGGTCACCCCTCCACTTT. Amino acids: CASSNRTRSPLHF.

The rearrangement joins TRBV6-5 to TRBJ1-1; D ambiguous. Deletions cut 2 bases from V and 1 base from J, with 5 bases between. Germline values: CDR1 MNHEY, CDR2 SVGAGI. CDR3 length: 13 residues. The CDR3 DNA is TGTGCCAGCAGTTACCCGGGGAACACTGAAGCTTTCTTT. It specifies CASSYPGNTEAFF.

The genes are TRBV3-1 (or the pseudogene TRBV3-2) and TRBJ2-1, with D possibly matching TRBD2 (6 bases). CDR3 length equals 18 residues. The V gene lost 5 bases and the J gene lost 4 bases, with 24 bases spanning the gap. Germline CDR1 LGHDT, CDR2 YNNKEL (reference sequence). CDR3 coding DNA: TGTGCCAGCAGCGACCAGACATCGGCGGGGACCCCATACAATGAGCAGTTCTTC. Protein: CASSDQTSAGTPYNEQFF.